These 26 T cell receptor beta chains share one sample of origin, sequenced in a study of cytomegalovirus exposure and HLA in healthy donors. The PCR was carried out with 60 Vbeta primers and 13 Jbeta primers. The method was immunoSEQ multiplex PCR; TCRdb's version includes in-frame clones alone and lacks a portion of them. The sample is made up of fewer than 150,000 clones, and the top ten hold roughly 2% of it. Sequenced material: PBMCs. Receptors were obtained from a woman aged 60 to 75 in good health and CMV-seronegative.

The genes are TRBV6-1 and TRBJ2-7; D perhaps matches TRBD2 (5 bases). Germline V gives CDR1 MNHNS, CDR2 SASEGT. The V and J ends lost 6 bases and 11 bases respectively, with 20 bases between them. CDR3 length equals 13 residues. Here the CDR3 DNA reads TGTGCCAGCAGAACGACTAACTACGACACAGAGTACTTC. Amino acids: CASRTTNYDTEYF.

This sequence joins TRBV27 and TRBJ1-3, with TRBD1 identical over 7 bases. Unmatched junction bases numbered 7, after V lost 4 bases and J lost 4 bases. Germline V gene lookup returns CDR1 MNHEY and CDR2 SMNVEV (reference sequence). The CDR3 totals 15 residues. The CDR3 DNA follows: TGTGCCAGCAGTTCTGAGGGGGCGGGCGGAAACACCATATATTTT. Translation: CASSSEGAGGNTIYF.

V usage is TRBV5-4 and J usage is TRBJ1-1; D is unresolved. The ends were cut back, 3 bases at V and 2 bases at J, with 8 bases in the middle. The CDR3 runs 13 residues. The V gene's germline CDR1 is SGHNT and CDR2 YYREEE (reference sequence). CDR3 sequence reads: CASSSNINTEAFF. CDR3 nucleotide sequence: TGTGCCAGCAGCTCTAATATTAACACTGAAGCTTTCTTT.

The rearrangement links TRBV6-5 to TRBJ2-3; weak D call: TRBD1 (5 bases). V dropped 6 bases and J dropped 0 bases, with 13 bases sitting between them. This CDR3 has 15 amino acids. Germline assignment: CDR1 MNHEY and CDR2 SVGAGI. In nucleotides, the CDR3 is TGTGCCAGCAGGCCGGGTGGGGCTAGCACAGATACGCAGTATTTT. This gives the protein CASRPGGASTDTQYF.

V usage is TRBV2 and J usage is TRBJ1-2, with 7 nucleotides matching TRBD1. The length of the CDR3 is 15 residues. V was clipped by 6 bases and J by 2 bases; unmatched bases: 9. Per the germline V gene, CDR1 is SNHLY and CDR2 is FYNNEI. CDR3 DNA sequence: TGTGCCAGCAGGGGGACAGCGGTGGGGAACTATGGCTACACCTTC. It encodes CASRGTAVGNYGYTF. Full variable domain (outside the CDR3, taken from reference TRBV2 and TRBJ1-2): EPEVTQTPSHQVTQMGQEVILRCVPISNHLYFYWYRQILGQKVEFLVSFYNNEISEKSEIFDDQFSVERPDGSNFTLKIRSTKLEDSAMYFCASRGTAVGNYGYTFGSGTRLTVV.

The V and J genes are TRBV5-1 and TRBJ2-3; D is uncertain. This CDR3 has 14 amino acids. Trimming removed 6 bases from V and 1 base from J, with 12 bases in between. Germline loops: CDR1 SGHRS, CDR2 YFSETQ. The CDR3 DNA sequence: TGCGCCAGCACCCGAGAAAAAGGCACAGATACGCAGTATTTT. Its translation: CASTREKGTDTQYF.

The V and J genes are TRBV11-2 and TRBJ1-3, with D tentatively TRBD1 (6 bases). The CDR3 loop spans 16 amino acids. V gave up 5 bases and J gave up 2 bases, with 16 bases separating them. Germline CDR1 SGHAT, CDR2 FQNNGV. CDR3 DNA sequence: TGTGCCAGCAGCGGGAAGGGGGAAAGCGCTGGAAACACCATATATTTT. Protein: CASSGKGESAGNTIYF.

V usage is TRBV5-1 and J usage is TRBJ2-2; 10 nucleotides align to TRBD2. CDR3 size: 18 residues. The ends lost 1 base at V and 5 bases at J; junction bases unmatched: 11. Germline CDR1 reads SGHRS; CDR2 reads YFSETQ. The CDR3 spells CASSLYQPSGGETGELFF. CDR3 coding DNA: TGCGCCAGCAGCTTGTATCAGCCTAGCGGGGGTGAAACCGGGGAGCTGTTTTTT. The whole variable domain, remainder taken from reference TRBV5-1 and TRBJ2-2, is KAGVTQTPRYLIKTRGQQVTLSCSPISGHRSVSWYQQTPGQGLQFLFEYFSETQRNKGNFPGRFSGRQFSNSRSEMNVSTLELGDSALYLCASSLYQPSGGETGELFFGEGSRLTVL.

This chain links TRBV10-3 with TRBJ2-2; the D gene is possibly TRBD2 (6 bases). CDR1 and CDR2 from the germline V gene are ENHRY and SYGVKD. V lost 6 bases and J lost 7, with 12 bases in between. The CDR3 is 13 amino acids. Here the CDR3 reads CAIRAAGSGELFF. The CDR3 nucleotides read TGTGCCATCAGGGCCGCGGGGAGCGGGGAGCTGTTTTTT.

CDR3 region: CASSLPPGGINEKLFF. CDR3 nucleotides: TGTGCCAGTAGTCTCCCCCCGGGGGGAATTAATGAAAAACTGTTTTTT. The chain is built from TRBV19 and TRBJ1-4; possible D gene TRBD1, 5 bases. V shed 5 bases and J shed 4 bases, with 17 bases lying between them. Germline loops: CDR1 LNHDA, CDR2 SQIVND (reference sequence). The CDR3 loop spans 16 amino acids.

Concerning this clone itself: At the DNA level, this CDR3 is encoded by other sequences in the same sample as well. CDR3 DNA: TGCGCCAGCAGCTTGTCGGGGGGTGACTACAATGAGCAGTTCTTC. Its translation: CASSLSGGDYNEQFF. The V and J genes are TRBV5-1 and TRBJ2-1; TRBD2 matches at 7 bases. The V gene end was trimmed by 1 base and the J gene end by 3 bases; junction bases not matched to a gene: 4. CDR1 SGHRS and CDR2 YFSETQ come from the germline V gene. The CDR3 is 15 residues long. The full variable domain, its missing parts supplied by reference TRBV5-1 and TRBJ2-1, is KAGVTQTPRYLIKTRGQQVTLSCSPISGHRSVSWYQQTPGQGLQFLFEYFSETQRNKGNFPGRFSGRQFSNSRSEMNVSTLELGDSALYLCASSLSGGDYNEQFFGPGTRLTVL.

This chain joins TRBV28 and TRBJ1-1; 8 bases fit TRBD1. The V gene end was trimmed by 2 bases and the J gene end by 3 bases; junction bases not matched to a gene: 17. Looked up from germline, CDR1 is MDHEN and CDR2 is SYDVKM. The CDR3 covers 19 residues. CDR3 bases: TGTGCCAGCAGTTTAATAAATCCTGCAGGGGGCACGTGGTACACTGAAGCTTTCTTT. Translating gives CASSLINPAGGTWYTEAFF. The full variable domain, completed using reference TRBV28 and TRBJ1-1, is DVKVTQSSRYLVKRTGEKVFLECVQDMDHENMFWYRQDPGLGLRLIYFSYDVKMKEKGDIPEGYSVSREKKERFSLILESASTNQTSMYLCASSLINPAGGTWYTEAFFGQGTRLTVV.

J is TRBJ2-7 and V is TRBV5-1, with 9 positions matching TRBD2. Trimming took 1 base from V and 2 from J; bases not matched to a gene: 7. Germline V gives CDR1 SGHRS, CDR2 YFSETQ. This CDR3 is built from 16 residues. CDR3 bases: TGCGCCAGCAGCTTGCCCGGGACTAGCAGGACCTACGAGCAGTACTTC. Its protein product is CASSLPGTSRTYEQYF.

The V gene is TRBV14, the J gene TRBJ1-5; no reliable D call. Germline CDR1 and CDR2: SGHDN and FVKESK. The CDR3 is made up of 13 amino acids. Trimming pared 0 bases from V and 7 bases from J, leaving 7 bases between. CDR3 loop: CASSQDLLQPQHF. The CDR3, as DNA: TGTGCCAGCAGCCAAGATTTACTCCAGCCCCAGCATTTT.

The genes are TRBV6-5 and TRBJ1-2, with 7 bases lining up with TRBD1. The germline V gene has CDR1 MNHEY and CDR2 SVGAGI. With V trimmed by 6 bases and J by 2 bases, 6 bases remained unmatched. The CDR3 spans 14 residues. The CDR3 sequence: CASRAGQRNYGYTF. The DNA of the CDR3 is TGTGCCAGCAGGGCGGGACAGAGGAACTATGGCTACACCTTC.

V usage is TRBV30 and J usage is TRBJ1-4; D may be TRBD1 (5 bases). The CDR3 loop spans 13 amino acids. V shed 0 bases and J shed 5 bases, with 7 bases lying between them. The germline CDR1 and CDR2 sequences are GTSNPN and SVGIG (reference sequence). In DNA form, the CDR3 reads TGTGCCTGGAGTGTACAGGAAAATGAAAAACTGTTTTTT. Its protein product is CAWSVQENEKLFF.

This chain connects TRBV6-6 to TRBJ1-1, with D possibly being TRBD1 (6 bases). CDR1 MNHNY and CDR2 SVGAGI come from the germline V gene (reference sequence). This CDR3 region has 14 residues. V gave up 5 bases and J gave up 1 base, with 11 bases separating them. CDR3 sequence reads: CASSRQERNTEAFF. For the CDR3, the DNA is TGTGCCAGCAGTAGACAGGAGAGGAACACTGAAGCTTTCTTT.

V usage is TRBV7-8 and J usage is TRBJ1-1; 7 bases align to TRBD1. From germline, CDR1 is SGHVS and CDR2 FQNEAQ. The CDR3 runs 16 residues. The trim removed 5 bases at V and 2 bases at J, leaving 11 bases unmatched. CDR3 residues: CASSKGQKGVNTEAFF. CDR3 nucleotide sequence: TGTGCCAGCAGCAAGGGACAGAAGGGGGTCAACACTGAAGCTTTCTTT.

This chain uses TRBV9 with TRBJ2-5, with TRBD2 as a possible D gene (6 bases). The DNA end lines up better with TRBJ2-7; the J call may be wrong. Germline loops: CDR1 SGDLS, CDR2 YYNGEE. This CDR3 contains 17 residues. The CDR3 DNA follows: TGTGCCAGCAGCCCAGGTAGTACCCTGACTAGAACTATCGAGCAGTACTTC. The encoded protein is CASSPGSTLTRTIEQYF.

CDR3: CASFSLAGSSYNEQFF. The DNA of the CDR3 is TGTGCCAGCTTCTCGCTAGCGGGGAGCTCCTACAATGAGCAGTTCTTC. The rearrangement links TRBV28 to TRBJ2-1; 9 nucleotides agree with TRBD2. The length of the CDR3 is 16 residues. Germline assignment: CDR1 MDHEN and CDR2 SYDVKM. Trimming took 8 bases from V and 0 from J; bases not matched to a gene: 8.

V is TRBV6-5 and J is TRBJ2-7, with D possibly being TRBD2 (5 bases). The CDR3 loop spans 16 amino acids. Trimming stripped 1 base from V and 1 base from J, with 14 bases between. In germline, CDR1 is MNHEY, CDR2 SVGAGI. Written as DNA, the CDR3 is TGTGCCAGCAGTTACTTGAGGGAACTAGTTTCCTACGAGCAGTACTTC. Translation gives CASSYLRELVSYEQYF.

This chain connects TRBV11-2 to TRBJ2-5; 11 bases align to TRBD2. The CDR3 contains 16 residues. From germline, CDR1 is SGHAT and CDR2 FQNNGV. J was trimmed by 5 bases and V by 3 bases; bases with no gene match: 8. For the CDR3, the DNA is TGTGCCAGCAGCTTCGGTAGCGGGAGGGCCGGGGAGACCCAGTACTTC. Its protein product is CASSFGSGRAGETQYF.

The V call is TRBV5-1, the J call TRBJ2-3, with TRBD1 matching over 9 bases. V trimming: 2 bases; J trimming: 5 bases; junction bases outside the gene matches: 3. The CDR3 has 14 amino acids. Germline CDR1 SGHRS, CDR2 YFSETQ. CDR3 region: CASSFGTGQDTQYF. The CDR3 DNA is TGCGCCAGCAGCTTTGGGACAGGGCAAGATACGCAGTATTTT.

On this clone: Other DNA sequences in this specimen translate into the identical CDR3. This sequence joins TRBV2 and TRBJ1-2, with TRBD1 as a possible D gene (5 bases). This CDR3 region has 13 residues. From germline, CDR1 is SNHLY and CDR2 FYNNEI. The ends were cut back, 6 bases at V and 4 bases at J, with 12 bases in the middle. The CDR3 here is CASSDQGGYGYTF. The CDR3 coding sequence is TGTGCCAGCAGCGACCAGGGAGGCTATGGCTACACCTTC.

The chain links TRBV5-6 to TRBJ1-4, with 7 bases fitting TRBD1. Germline V CDR1 and CDR2: SGHDT, YYEEEE. The CDR3 is 16 amino acids. The V segment lost 0 bases and the J segment 5 bases; nucleotides outside the gene matches: 7. The CDR3 here is CASSLARDSANEKLFF. DNA of the CDR3: TGTGCCAGCAGCTTGGCCAGGGACAGCGCAAATGAAAAACTGTTTTTT.

CDR3 DNA: TGTGCCAGTAGTATCGGGGTAACTCCGGGAGAGGGCTACACCTTC. Residues: CASSIGVTPGEGYTF. The chain is built from TRBV19 and TRBJ1-2; D unclear. V gave up 3 bases and J gave up 8 bases, with 19 bases separating them. The germline V gene encodes CDR1 LNHDA and CDR2 SQIVND (reference sequence). The CDR3 loop spans 15 amino acids.